A selection of T cell receptor beta chains follows, all from one sample in a study of T cell changes during pregnancy in multiple sclerosis. Only in-frame clones appear in the TCRdb table, and some are missing; sequencing was by immunoSEQ multiplex PCR. The sample carries tens of thousands of clones, 94% recorded once. This specimen was CD8+ T cells from peripheral blood mononuclear cells, taken before pregnancy. The receptors here all came from a female donor with multiple sclerosis, enrolled in a pregnancy study. Both conserved end residues are part of each CDR3. A D gene is named only where the DNA matches it firmly. Size is stated for part of the rows, as once, few or many counts, or as a class when the clone is expanded.

TRBD1 TRBJ2-7 once TRBV28 CASTGGSYEQYF TGTGCCAGTACAGGGGGCTCCTACGAGCAGTACTTC
. TRBJ1-1 few TRBV19 CASSPLNTEAFF TGTGCCAGTAGCCCTCTGAACACTGAAGCTTTCTTT
. TRBJ1-1 . TRBV6-5 CASSYGDGYEAFF TGTGCCAGCAGTTACGGAGACGGCTATGAAGCTTTCTTT
TRBD1 TRBJ2-7 few TRBV5-1 CASSRTGGIYEQYF TGCGCCAGCAGCCGCACAGGGGGCATTTACGAGCAGTACTTC
. TRBJ2-3 . TRBV7-9 CASRTIADTQYF TGTGCCAGCCGGACAATCGCAGATACGCAGTATTTT
TRBD2 TRBJ2-1 . TRBV4-1 CASSQDRLANEQFF TGCGCCAGCAGCCAAGATCGACTAGCGAATGAGCAGTTCTTC
TRBD2 TRBJ2-1 . TRBV9 CASSPNSGRTVGEQFF TGTGCCAGCAGCCCCAATAGCGGGAGAACTGTCGGAGAGCAGTTCTTC
TRBD1 TRBJ2-7 . TRBV2 CASSEIGTGETSYEQYF TGTGCCAGCAGTGAGATTGGGACAGGGGAGACATCCTACGAGCAGTACTTC
TRBD1 TRBJ1-1 few TRBV25-1 CASSELGGASEAFF TGTGCCAGCAGTGAGCTAGGGGGCGCATCTGAAGCTTTCTTT
TRBD1 TRBJ2-2 . TRBV7-9 CASRGGDRGTGELFF TGTGCCAGCCGGGGAGGTGACAGGGGCACCGGGGAGCTGTTTTTT
TRBD1 TRBJ2-7 . TRBV27 CASSQNRGPYEQYF TGTGCCAGCAGCCAAAACAGGGGTCCCTACGAGCAGTACTTC
TRBD2 TRBJ2-7 . TRBV28 CASRGTRTYEQYF TGTGCCAGCAGGGGGACTAGGACGTACGAGCAGTACTTC
. TRBJ1-1 . TRBV14 CASSQGRKTEAFF TGTGCCAGCAGCCAGGGGAGGAAGACTGAAGCTTTCTTT
. TRBJ2-6 . TRBV5-1 CASSWSSGANVLTF TGCGCCAGCAGCTGGAGCTCTGGGGCCAACGTCCTGACTTTC
TRBD1 TRBJ2-7 . TRBV9 CASSPRTGSYEQYF TGTGCCAGCAGCCCCAGGACAGGTTCTTACGAGCAGTACTTC
TRBD2 TRBJ2-1 . TRBV5-4 CASSLGEGPANEQFF TGTGCCAGCAGCTTGGGGGAGGGCCCAGCGAATGAGCAGTTCTTC
TRBD1 TRBJ1-2 once TRBV2 CANPRQGGGYTF TGTGCCAACCCAAGACAGGGAGGTGGCTACACCTTC
TRBD1 TRBJ2-7 . TRBV29-1 CSVNTGGAYYEQYF TGCAGCGTCAACACAGGGGGCGCTTATTACGAGCAGTACTTC
. TRBJ2-2 . TRBV7-6 CASSLASSNTGELFF TGTGCCAGCAGCTTAGCCAGTTCGAACACCGGGGAGCTGTTTTTT
. TRBJ1-2 . TRBV20-1 CSALRYYGYTF TGCAGTGCTCTCCGTTACTATGGCTACACCTTC
TRBD1 TRBJ2-7 . TRBV15 CATSRDEGANEQYF TGTGCCACCAGCAGAGATGAGGGGGCGAACGAGCAGTACTTC
. TRBJ2-1 . TRBV19 CASSIGGADYNEQFF TGTGCCAGTAGTATTGGCGGGGCGGATTACAATGAGCAGTTCTTC
TRBD1 TRBJ2-7 . TRBV6-5 CASSFRTGYEQYF TGTGCCAGCAGTTTCAGGACAGGCTACGAGCAGTACTTC
TRBD1 TRBJ1-1 . TRBV10-3 CAISDVTGGWTEAFF TGTGCCATCAGTGACGTAACAGGGGGCTGGACTGAAGCTTTCTTT
TRBD1 TRBJ1-1 . TRBV5-6 CASSYGQGYTEAFF TGTGCCAGCAGCTACGGACAGGGATACACTGAAGCTTTCTTT
TRBD1 TRBJ1-3 . TRBV7-9 CASIDRVNGNTIYF TGTGCCAGCATCGACAGGGTAAATGGAAACACCATATATTTT
. TRBJ2-4 . TRBV11-2 CASSAMTKNIQYF TGTGCCAGCAGCGCGATGACCAAAAACATTCAGTACTTC
TRBD1 TRBJ1-1 . TRBV25-1 CASSDMSQGGPEAFF TGTGCCAGCAGTGATATGTCTCAGGGGGGACCTGAAGCTTTCTTT
TRBD1 TRBJ2-5 . TRBV5-1 CASSLEGGWETQYF TGCGCCAGCAGCTTGGAAGGGGGCTGGGAGACCCAGTACTTC
. TRBJ2-5 . TRBV11-2 CASSFSANEIGETQYF TGTGCCAGCAGCTTCTCAGCCAATGAGATCGGGGAGACCCAGTACTTC
TRBD2 TRBJ2-1 . TRBV19 CASSIPSGRGNEQFF TGTGCCAGTAGTATACCTAGCGGGAGAGGCAATGAGCAGTTCTTC
TRBD1 TRBJ1-1 . TRBV5-1 CASMTGMNTEAFF TGCGCCAGTATGACAGGGATGAACACTGAAGCTTTCTTT
. TRBJ2-5 . TRBV9 CASKSEGAQYF TGTGCCAGCAAGAGTGAGGGAGCCCAGTACTTC
. TRBJ2-7 . TRBV4-1 CASSQDQGYEQYF TGCGCCAGCAGCCAAGATCAGGGATACGAGCAGTACTTC
. TRBJ2-7 . TRBV28 CASSWPGNEQYF TGTGCCAGCAGTTGGCCAGGGAACGAGCAGTACTTC
. TRBJ1-2 once TRBV28 CASIPGVGPHYGYTF TGTGCCAGCATCCCCGGGGTTGGACCCCACTATGGCTACACCTTC
TRBD1 TRBJ2-2 . TRBV28 CASSFMGQGYAGELFF TGTGCCAGCAGTTTTATGGGACAGGGGTATGCCGGGGAGCTGTTTTTT
TRBD1 TRBJ2-6 . TRBV19 CASSIVRGLANVLTF TGTGCCAGTAGTATTGTCAGGGGGCTGGCCAACGTCCTGACTTTC
. TRBJ2-2 . TRBV4-2 CASSQLVPGTGELFF TGTGCCAGCAGCCAATTAGTCCCCGGCACCGGGGAGCTGTTTTTT
TRBD2 TRBJ2-7 . TRBV11-2 CASRGGRYEQYF TGTGCCAGCCGGGGGGGCAGGTACGAGCAGTACTTC
TRBD2 TRBJ2-3 . TRBV6-1 CASSEGTSLYF TGTGCCAGCAGTGAAGGGACTAGCCTGTATTTT
. TRBJ2-1 . TRBV2 CASQQQPRDEQFF TGTGCCAGCCAGCAGCAGCCTCGGGATGAGCAGTTCTTC
. TRBJ1-4 . TRBV28 CASSFPDLATNEKLFF TGTGCCAGCAGTTTCCCAGATCTTGCAACTAATGAAAAACTGTTTTTT
. TRBJ2-5 . TRBV7-9 CASSTSAGKVETQYF TGTGCCAGCAGCACCAGCGCTGGAAAGGTGGAGACCCAGTACTTC
. TRBJ2-3 . TRBV18 CASSPSDITDTQYF TGTGCCAGCTCACCGAGCGATATCACAGATACGCAGTATTTT
TRBD2 TRBJ2-7 . TRBV7-6 CASSPLTSGTSRAEQYF TGTGCCAGCAGCCCTCTAACTTCCGGGACTAGCCGCGCCGAGCAGTACTTC